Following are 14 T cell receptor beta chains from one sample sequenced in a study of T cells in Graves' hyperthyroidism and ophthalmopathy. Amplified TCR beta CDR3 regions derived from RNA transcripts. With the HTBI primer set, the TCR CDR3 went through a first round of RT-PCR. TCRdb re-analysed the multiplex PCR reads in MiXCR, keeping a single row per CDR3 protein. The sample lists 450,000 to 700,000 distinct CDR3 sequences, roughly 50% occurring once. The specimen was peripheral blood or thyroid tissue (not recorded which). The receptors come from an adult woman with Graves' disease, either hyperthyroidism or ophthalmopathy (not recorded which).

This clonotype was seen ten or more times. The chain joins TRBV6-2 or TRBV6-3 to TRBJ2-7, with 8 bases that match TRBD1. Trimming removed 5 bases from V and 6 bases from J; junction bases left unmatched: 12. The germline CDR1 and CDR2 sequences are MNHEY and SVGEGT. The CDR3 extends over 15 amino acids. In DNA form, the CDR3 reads TGTGCCAGCAGTAACGGACAGGGAGGAGGGGCCGAGCAGTACTTC. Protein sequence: CASSNGQGGGAEQYF.

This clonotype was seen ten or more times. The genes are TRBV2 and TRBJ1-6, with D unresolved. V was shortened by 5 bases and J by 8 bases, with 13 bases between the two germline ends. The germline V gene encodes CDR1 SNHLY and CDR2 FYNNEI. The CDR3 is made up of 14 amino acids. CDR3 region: CASSLREKDSPLHF. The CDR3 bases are TGTGCCAGCAGTCTCCGGGAAAAAGATTCACCCCTCCACTTT.

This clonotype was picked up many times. CDR3 sequence: CASSQVQNYGYTF. CDR3 sequence (DNA): TGTGCCAGCAGCCAAGTACAGAACTATGGCTACACCTTC. The V call is TRBV3-1, the J call TRBJ1-2; the D is unclear. The V gene lost 1 base and the J gene lost 2 bases, with 5 bases spanning the gap. The CDR3 loop spans 13 amino acids. Germline-derived CDR1 and CDR2 are LGHDT and YNNKEL (reference sequence).

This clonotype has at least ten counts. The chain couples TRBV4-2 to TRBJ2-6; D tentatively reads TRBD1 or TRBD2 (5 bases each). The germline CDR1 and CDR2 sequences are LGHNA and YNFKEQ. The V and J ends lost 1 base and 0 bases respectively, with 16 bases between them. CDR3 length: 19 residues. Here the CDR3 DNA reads TGTGCCAGCAGCCAAGTTATGTGGGCGAGGGGCTCTGGGGCCAACGTCCTGACTTTC. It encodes CASSQVMWARGSGANVLTF.

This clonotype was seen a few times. The CDR3 spells CATSDRENNYGYTF. The CDR3, as DNA: TGTGCCACCAGCGATAGGGAGAACAACTATGGCTACACCTTC. The rearrangement joins TRBV24-1 to TRBJ1-2, with D hard to call. This CDR3 region has 14 residues. Trimming shortened V by 7 bases and J by 2 bases, and 13 bases separated the two germline ends. CDR1 KGHDR and CDR2 SFDVKD come from the germline V gene.

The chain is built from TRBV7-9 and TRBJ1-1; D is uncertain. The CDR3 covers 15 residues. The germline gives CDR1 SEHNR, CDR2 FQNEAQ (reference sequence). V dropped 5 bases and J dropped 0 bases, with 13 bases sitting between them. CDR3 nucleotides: TGTGCCAGCAGCCGAACCGACCCCTTGAACACTGAAGCTTTCTTT. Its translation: CASSRTDPLNTEAFF.

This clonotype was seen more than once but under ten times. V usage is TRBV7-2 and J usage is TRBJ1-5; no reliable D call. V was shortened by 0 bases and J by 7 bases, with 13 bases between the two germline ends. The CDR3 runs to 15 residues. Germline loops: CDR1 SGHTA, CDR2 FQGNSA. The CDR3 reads CASSLATDLAQPQHF. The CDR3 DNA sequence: TGTGCCAGCAGCTTAGCCACAGACCTGGCCCAGCCCCAGCATTTT. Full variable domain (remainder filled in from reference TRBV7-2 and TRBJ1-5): GAGVSQSPSNKVTEKGKDVELRCDPISGHTALYWYRQSLGQGLEFLIYFQGNSAPDKSGLPSDRFSAERTGGSVSTLTIQRTQQEDSAVYLCASSLATDLAQPQHFGDGTRLSIL.

The DNA of the CDR3 is TGTGCCACCAGCAGAGACGTGGGGACAGGGGTCAACGAGCAGTACTTC. Protein sequence: CATSRDVGTGVNEQYF. The chain combines TRBV15 with TRBJ2-7, with 10 bases matching TRBD1. The CDR3 length is 16 residues. The germline gives CDR1 LNHNV, CDR2 YYDKDF (reference sequence). Losses at the gene ends were 0 bases for V and 5 bases for J; bases not matched to a gene: 7.

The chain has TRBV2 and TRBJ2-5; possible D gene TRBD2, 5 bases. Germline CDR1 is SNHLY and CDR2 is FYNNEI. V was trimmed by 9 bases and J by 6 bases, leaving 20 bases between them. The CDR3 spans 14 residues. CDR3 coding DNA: TGTGCCAGTGGAAGAAGAGGGTATGGACAGACCCAGTACTTC. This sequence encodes CASGRRGYGQTQYF.

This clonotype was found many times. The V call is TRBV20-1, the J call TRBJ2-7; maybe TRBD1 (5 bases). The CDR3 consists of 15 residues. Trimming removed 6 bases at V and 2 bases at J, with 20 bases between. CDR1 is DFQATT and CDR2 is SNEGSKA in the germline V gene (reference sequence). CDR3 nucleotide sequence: TGCAGTGCCCATTTAGGGGAAGGAGAAACCTACGAGCAGTACTTC. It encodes CSAHLGEGETYEQYF.

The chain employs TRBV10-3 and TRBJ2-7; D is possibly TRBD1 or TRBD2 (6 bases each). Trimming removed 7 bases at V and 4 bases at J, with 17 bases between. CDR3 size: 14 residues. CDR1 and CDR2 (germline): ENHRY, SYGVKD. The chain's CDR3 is CAINGGGSGYEQYF. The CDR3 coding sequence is TGTGCCATCAACGGAGGGGGGAGCGGGTACGAGCAGTACTTC.

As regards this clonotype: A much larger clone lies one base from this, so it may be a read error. Written as DNA, the CDR3 is TGTGCCAGCAGTGCCCCCGGGACTATCTCCTACGAGCAGTGCTTC. Translating gives CASSAPGTISYEQCF. This rearrangement joins TRBV6-1 to TRBJ2-7; the match to TRBD2 covers 7 bases. Germline V gene data show CDR1 as MNHNS and CDR2 as SASEGT. The length of the CDR3 is 15 residues.

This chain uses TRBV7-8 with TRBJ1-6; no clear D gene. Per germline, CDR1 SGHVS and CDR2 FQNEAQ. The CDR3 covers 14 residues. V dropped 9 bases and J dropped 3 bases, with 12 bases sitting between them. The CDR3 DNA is TGTGCCAGTAGTATCCAGATCTATAATTCACCCCTCCACTTT. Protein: CASSIQIYNSPLHF. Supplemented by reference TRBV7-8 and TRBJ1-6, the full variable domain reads GAGVSQSPRYKVAKRGQDVALRCDPISGHVSLFWYQQALGQGPEFLTYFQNEAQLDKSGLPSDRFFAERPEGSVSTLKIQRTQQEDSAVYLCASSIQIYNSPLHFGNGTRLTVT.

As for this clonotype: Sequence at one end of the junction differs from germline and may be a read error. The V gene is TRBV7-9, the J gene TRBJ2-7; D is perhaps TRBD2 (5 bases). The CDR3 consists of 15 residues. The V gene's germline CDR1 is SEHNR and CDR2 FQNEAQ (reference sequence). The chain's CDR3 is CASSQFWPGKREQYF. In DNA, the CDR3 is TGCGCCAGCAGCCAATTTTGGCCGGGGAAACGCGAGCAGTACTTC.